The rows below give T cell receptor beta chains drawn from one sample of a study of immune cell composition in non-small cell lung cancer. Using immunoSEQ multiplex PCR, the repertoire was profiled, and TCRdb retains in-frame clones only, with some absent. The sample holds around 6,500 clones, under 80% seen once. Sequenced input: non-adjacent lung tissue. These receptors came from a human donor with non-small cell lung cancer. The CDR3 runs from the conserved cysteine through the conserved F or W. The D gene is left open where the match is weak. A row's size may be missing; if present it is once, few, many or a size class.

J: TRBJ1-5
size: .
D: .
V: TRBV27
CDR3: CASSLQGRGQPQHF
DNA: TGTGCCAGCAGTTTACAGGGGAGAGGTCAGCCCCAGCATTTT

J: TRBJ2-7
size: once
D: TRBD1
V: TRBV4-2
CDR3: CASSQDPQGGAYEQYF
DNA: TGTGCCAGCAGCCAGGACCCTCAAGGGGGCGCGTACGAGCAGTACTTC

J: TRBJ2-1
size: .
D: TRBD1
V: TRBV5-1
CDR3: CASSLTPGTGGNEQFF
DNA: TGCGCCAGCAGCTTGACCCCCGGGACAGGGGGGAATGAGCAGTTCTTC

J: TRBJ2-7
size: few
D: .
V: TRBV7-8
CDR3: CASSLARGEQYF
DNA: TGTGCCAGCAGCTTGGCAAGGGGCGAGCAGTACTTC

J: TRBJ2-1
size: .
D: TRBD2
V: TRBV4-2
CDR3: CASSQVAGEDNEQFF
DNA: TGTGCCAGCAGCCAGGTAGCGGGAGAGGACAATGAGCAGTTCTTC

J: TRBJ2-1
size: .
D: TRBD2
V: TRBV2
CDR3: CASSEFPRGVSYNEQFF
DNA: TGTGCCAGCAGTGAGTTCCCCCGGGGGGTGTCCTACAATGAGCAGTTCTTC

J: TRBJ2-1
size: .
D: .
V: TRBV18
CDR3: CASSLGGYAGNEQFF
DNA: TGTGCCAGCTCCCTCGGAGGATACGCGGGTAATGAGCAGTTCTTC

J: TRBJ2-1
size: few
D: .
V: TRBV9
CDR3: CASSPLSGKQTDEQFF
DNA: TGTGCCAGCAGCCCCTTATCCGGGAAGCAAACGGATGAGCAGTTCTTC

J: TRBJ1-1
size: .
D: TRBD1
V: TRBV28
CDR3: CASSFPRGRWGTEAFF
DNA: TGTGCCAGCAGTTTCCCCAGGGGGCGATGGGGCACTGAAGCTTTCTTT

J: TRBJ1-2
size: medium-sized
D: TRBD1
V: TRBV2
CDR3: CASSGQGVYYTF
DNA: TGTGCCAGCAGTGGACAGGGAGTCTACTACACCTTC

J: TRBJ1-5
size: medium-sized
D: .
V: TRBV28
CDR3: CASSNRGFQTPNQPQHF
DNA: TGTGCCAGCAGTAATCGGGGGTTCCAAACCCCCAATCAGCCCCAGCATTTT

J: TRBJ1-5
size: few
D: TRBD1
V: TRBV30
CDR3: CAWSVVGTGHNQPQHF
DNA: TGTGCCTGGAGTGTCGTCGGGACAGGACACAATCAGCCCCAGCATTTT

J: TRBJ2-7
size: .
D: .
V: TRBV13
CDR3: CASSLSLAKYEQYF
DNA: TGTGCCAGCAGCTTATCACTAGCTAAGTACGAGCAGTACTTC